This TCR beta chain was documented in a study of tumor and adjacent non-tumor tissue in lung cancer. The V segment lost 5 bases and the J segment 0 bases; nucleotides outside the gene matches: 4. The CDR3 sequence is 15 residues long. CDR1 DFQATT and CDR2 SNEGSKA come from the germline V gene (reference sequence). This sample's RNA came from whole unsorted tissue. Distant lung tissue was collected more than 3 cm away from the tumor edge. This clonotype turned up a few times. TCRbeta libraries were built with three rounds of nested PCR, modified from ARM-PCR. One entry per CDR3 protein, called by TCRdb with MiXCR from the multiplex PCR reads. The sample carries 75,000 to 90,000 distinct CDR3 sequences, around 76% recorded once.

The sequenced sample was distant non-tumor lung tissue. This clonotype was obtained from a woman aged 50 to 60 with non-small cell lung cancer. The chain joins TRBV20-1 to TRBJ2-2, with 9 bases matching TRBD1. The CDR3 loop reads CSAPRQGANTGELFF. For the CDR3, the DNA is TGCAGTGCTCCCAGACAGGGGGCGAACACCGGGGAGCTGTTTTTT.